This is a list of T cell receptor beta chains from one sample in a study of identical twins. TCRdb recomputed calls from the 5' RACE reads with MiXCR, one row per CDR3 protein. The table records about 520,000 distinct CDR3 sequences, less than 25% of them present only once. These same records also appear under a second study, on T cells expressing NK-cell markers.

Source material: CD4+ T cells sorted from blood. All receptors derive from a woman aged 18-29 years in good health. The CDR3 runs from the conserved cysteine through the conserved F or W. D genes are given only for firm matches. Clone size is given for some rows only: seen once, a few or many times, or a class if the clone is expanded.

d_gene,abundance,j_gene,v_gene,CDR3nt,CDR3aa
.,few,TRBJ2-1,TRBV7-8,TGTGCCAGCAGCTTAGTTCCGGACTATTATTTTGAGCAGTTCTTC,CASSLVPDYYFEQFF
TRBD2,many,TRBJ2-3,TRBV7-2,TGTGCCAGCAGCTGGGGGGGGAGGGGCACAGATACGCAGTATTTT,CASSWGGRGTDTQYF
.,.,TRBJ2-3,TRBV7-8,TGTGCCAGCAGCCCAGGACAGCGGGATACGCAGTATTTT,CASSPGQRDTQYF
.,many,TRBJ1-2,TRBV12-3/TRBV12-4,TGTGCCAGCAGTCCCGACAACTATGGCTACACCTTC,CASSPDNYGYTF
TRBD2,many,TRBJ2-1,TRBV7-9,TGTGCCAGCAGTCCTACTAGCGGGGGGCTCGATGAGCAGTTCTTC,CASSPTSGGLDEQFF
.,few,TRBJ2-5,TRBV20-1,TGCAGTGCTACACTCAGGGAGACCCAGTACTTC,CSATLRETQYF
TRBD1,.,TRBJ1-2,TRBV6-5,TGTGCCAGCAGTCTCGACAGGGCCAGCCATTTGCGCGGCTACACCTTC,CASSLDRASHLRGYTF
.,.,TRBJ2-1,TRBV18,TGTGCCAGCTCAGCGGTCTTAGGGCCCAATGAGCAGTTCTTC,CASSAVLGPNEQFF
.,.,TRBJ2-5,TRBV2,TGTGCCAGCAAGGGGCGCGGGTGGGAGACCCAGTACTTC,CASKGRGWETQYF
.,few,TRBJ2-1,TRBV30,TGTGCCTGGAGTACGGACTCGTACAATGAGCAGTTCTTC,CAWSTDSYNEQFF
TRBD2,few,TRBJ2-4,TRBV6-1,TGTGCCAGCAGTCCGACTACGACTAGCGGGAGAATGGGCAAAAACATTCAGTACTTC,CASSPTTTSGRMGKNIQYF
.,.,TRBJ1-2,TRBV9,TGTGCCAGCAGCGTATTGGGGCAGAACTATGGCTACACCTTC,CASSVLGQNYGYTF
.,few,TRBJ1-6,TRBV5-1,TGCGCCAGCAGCGCCCAGGGAGGAGTCGGTTCACCCCTCCACTTT,CASSAQGGVGSPLHF
.,.,TRBJ2-1,TRBV20-1,TGCAGTGCTAGACGGCTAGAAAATGAGCAGTTCTTC,CSARRLENEQFF
.,once,TRBJ2-1,TRBV6-2/TRBV6-3,TGTGCCAGCAGTTTATTACGAGGGAGTAGGAATGAGCAGTTCTTC,CASSLLRGSRNEQFF
.,few,TRBJ1-2,TRBV29-1,TGCAGCGTTGCCTCAGGACTACAAGTTGGTGGCTACACCTTC,CSVASGLQVGGYTF
.,many,TRBJ2-1,TRBV6-1,TGTGCCAGCAGGACCCCCGGGCTAGCAATCAGTGAGCAGTTCTTC,CASRTPGLAISEQFF
.,many,TRBJ1-2,TRBV12-3/TRBV12-4,TGTGCCAGCAGTTTTAGGGGACATAACTATGGCTACACCTTC,CASSFRGHNYGYTF
TRBD2,few,TRBJ2-2,TRBV9,TGCGCCAGCGGGGGGTCTTCGAACACCGGGGAGCTGTTTTTT,CASGGSSNTGELFF
.,few,TRBJ2-7,TRBV20-1,TGCAGTGCTAGAGTAGGGGGTTCCTCAGGCGAGCAGTACTTC,CSARVGGSSGEQYF
.,.,TRBJ2-1,TRBV29-1,TGCAGCATCGCCCGGGGTACCAATTACAATGAGCAGTTCTTC,CSIARGTNYNEQFF
.,.,TRBJ2-2,TRBV6-4,TGTGCCAGCAGTGATGAGCCGGCCGGGGAGCTGTTTTTT,CASSDEPAGELFF
.,.,TRBJ2-7,TRBV5-1,TGCGCCAGCAGCTTGTCCCCCGGCAGGAGCTCCTACGAGCAGTACTTC,CASSLSPGRSSYEQYF
.,few,TRBJ1-2,TRBV12-3/TRBV12-4,TGTGCCAGCAGTCCAGACCGGGACCGAGCTAACTATGGCTACACCTTC,CASSPDRDRANYGYTF
.,.,TRBJ2-1,TRBV11-2,TGTGCCAGCAGCTTAGCGGTCTTCGGTGAGCAGTTCTTC,CASSLAVFGEQFF
TRBD1,.,TRBJ1-3,TRBV13,TGTGCCAGCCACAGGGGGGGTCGGAACACCATATATTTT,CASHRGGRNTIYF
TRBD1,few,TRBJ1-5,TRBV30,TGTGCCTGGAGGGACAGGGGTAATCAGCCCCAGCATTTT,CAWRDRGNQPQHF
.,.,TRBJ1-5,TRBV20-1,TGCAGTGCTAGAGGATTATCTAATCAGCCCCAGCATTTT,CSARGLSNQPQHF
.,few,TRBJ2-7,TRBV2,TGTGCCAGCCGACTAGGAACTAGCTCCTACGAGCAGTACTTC,CASRLGTSSYEQYF
.,few,TRBJ2-7,TRBV5-5,TGTGCCAGCAGCTTGGCGGCGGGGCTACGAGACAACTTC,CASSLAAGLRDNF
TRBD2,few,TRBJ2-3,TRBV9,TGTGCCAGCAGCGTAGACCCTAGCGGAGATACGCAGTATTTT,CASSVDPSGDTQYF
.,few,TRBJ1-1,TRBV20-1,TGCAGTGCTAGGGATAAAGAAGCTTTCTTT,CSARDKEAFF
.,few,TRBJ2-7,TRBV27,TGTGCCAGTACTGACAGCTACGAGCAGTACTTC,CASTDSYEQYF
.,few,TRBJ1-1,TRBV7-2,TGTGCCAGCAGCTTAGGTAAAGAAGCTTTCTTT,CASSLGKEAFF
TRBD1,few,TRBJ2-1,TRBV20-1,TGCAGTGCTAGAGATACAAGAGGGGGCGGATTTAGTGAGCAGTTCTTC,CSARDTRGGGFSEQFF
.,.,TRBJ1-2,TRBV20-1,TGCAGTGCTAGACTCTCAGGGATGAGAACCTACGGCTACACCTTC,CSARLSGMRTYGYTF
.,few,TRBJ2-2,TRBV20-1,TGCAGTGCCCCGAAGGGGACGGGCACCGGGGAGCTGTTTTTT,CSAPKGTGTGELFF
.,.,TRBJ1-4,TRBV4-1,TGCGCCAGCAGCCAACTCGCGCAAAGGGATGAAAAACTGTTTTTT,CASSQLAQRDEKLFF
TRBD2,few,TRBJ2-5,TRBV20-1,TGCAGTGCTAAACTAGCGGGGGTCCAAGAGACCCAGTACTTC,CSAKLAGVQETQYF
TRBD1,few,TRBJ2-5,TRBV10-2,TGCGCCAGCATGGACAGGGCCAAGGGAGAGACCCAGTACTTC,CASMDRAKGETQYF
.,.,TRBJ2-3,TRBV13,TGTGCCAGCAGACTTCGGGGGGCGAACGCAGATACGCAGTATTTT,CASRLRGANADTQYF
.,.,TRBJ1-4,TRBV6-1,TGTGCCAGCAGTCCCTTTTGGGGGACTAATGAAAAACTGTTTTTT,CASSPFWGTNEKLFF
TRBD2,.,TRBJ2-1,TRBV20-1,TGCAGTGCTATCGGACTAGCGGACAACAATGAGCAGTTCTTC,CSAIGLADNNEQFF
.,few,TRBJ2-7,TRBV12-3/TRBV12-4,TGTGCCAGCAGTTTAGCACCCAGGGACTACGAGCAGTACTTC,CASSLAPRDYEQYF
TRBD1,.,TRBJ2-1,TRBV4-3,TGCGCCAGCAGCCAGATAACCGGGACAGGGGGCATAACCTACAATGAGCAGTTCTTC,CASSQITGTGGITYNEQFF